Following are 14 T cell receptor beta chains from one sample sequenced in a study of OX40 agonist ivuxolimab in advanced cancers. The repertoire was sequenced with immunoSEQ multiplex PCR; TCRdb's copy has only in-frame clones and lacks some. This sample has about 74,000 clones; under 95% occur once, and the top ten carry about 5.5%. Here the sequenced sample was CD4+ or CD8+ T cells sorted from blood, taken in a trial of the OX40 agonist ivuxolimab. These TCRs come from an adult with an advanced solid tumor such as melanoma, head and neck, liver or kidney cancer.

The V gene is TRBV4-3, the J gene TRBJ2-7, with 11 bases lining up with TRBD2. CDR3 length: 16 residues. Germline V CDR1 and CDR2: LGHNA, YSLEER. V was pared by 4 bases and J by 0 bases, with 5 bases of the junction left unmatched. The CDR3 spells CASSPGLAGPSYEQYF. The CDR3 DNA reads TGCGCCAGCAGCCCCGGACTAGCGGGCCCCTCCTACGAGCAGTACTTC.

The chain uses TRBV5-5 and TRBJ2-7; D possibly corresponds to TRBD1 (6 bases). Per germline, CDR1 SGHKS and CDR2 YYEKEE (reference sequence). Trimming pared 5 bases from V and 3 bases from J, leaving 15 bases between. The CDR3 contains 14 residues. CDR3 in amino acids: CASSDPGHFYEQYF. CDR3 DNA sequence: TGTGCCAGCAGTGACCCGGGACACTTCTACGAGCAGTACTTC.

V is TRBV4-3 and J is TRBJ1-5; D perhaps matches TRBD1 (5 bases). This CDR3 comprises 15 residues. In germline, CDR1 is LGHNA, CDR2 YSLEER. V shed 0 bases and J shed 5 bases, with 11 bases lying between them. CDR3 DNA sequence: TGCGCCAGCAGCCAAGATCGGGGGGATTATCAGCCCCAGCATTTT. Amino acids: CASSQDRGDYQPQHF.

The chain joins TRBV7-8 to TRBJ2-5; D tentatively reads TRBD1 or TRBD2 (5 bases each). The ends were cut back, 10 bases at V and 5 bases at J, with 17 bases in the middle. Germline V CDR1 and CDR2: SGHVS, FQNEAQ. The CDR3 covers 13 residues. CDR3 loop: CATGARVGETQYF. The CDR3, as DNA: TGTGCCACTGGGGCGAGGGTAGGGGAGACCCAGTACTTC.

V and J are TRBV29-1 and TRBJ2-3; D call uncertain. V lost 5 bases and J 0 bases, leaving 24 bases between the germline ends. Germline V gives CDR1 SQVTM, CDR2 ANQGSEA. The CDR3 has 18 residues. The CDR3 DNA reads TGCAGCGTTTGGGGTGATTCCGATAGAGCCTCTAGCACAGATACGCAGTATTTT. Its translation: CSVWGDSDRASSTDTQYF.

The chain couples TRBV9 to TRBJ2-7; D gene ambiguous. Germline CDR1 reads SGDLS; CDR2 reads YYNGEE. V dropped 0 bases and J dropped 2 bases, with 9 bases sitting between them. This CDR3 is built from 14 residues. CDR3 in DNA: TGTGCCAGCAGCGTAGATGGCACTACCTACGAGCAGTACTTC. Protein: CASSVDGTTYEQYF.

CDR3 amino acids: CATSRLGADTQYF. The DNA of the CDR3 is TGTGCCACCAGCAGACTCGGGGCAGATACGCAGTATTTT. The chain employs TRBV15 and TRBJ2-3; D perhaps matches TRBD2 (5 bases). The CDR3 covers 13 residues. CDR1 and CDR2 from the germline V gene are LNHNV and YYDKDF (reference sequence). V lost 2 bases, J lost 4 bases, and 7 bases lay in between. The whole variable domain, remainder taken from reference TRBV15 and TRBJ2-3, is DAMVIQNPRYQVTQFGKPVTLSCSQTLNHNVMYWYQQKSSQAPKLLFHYYDKDFNNEADTPDNFQSRRPNTSFCFLDIRSPGLGDTAMYLCATSRLGADTQYFGPGTRLTVL.

Concerning this clone: The identical CDR3 is also encoded by other nucleotide sequences in the sample. V is TRBV25-1 and J is TRBJ1-1; a possible D gene is TRBD1 (5 bases). The germline V gene encodes CDR1 MGHDK and CDR2 SYGVNS. The CDR3 totals 14 residues. The V end was cut by 3 bases, the J end by 3 bases, with 11 bases between. The CDR3 DNA sequence: TGTGCCAGCAGTGAGGGGGTGGGGGACACTGAAGCTTTCTTT. Its protein is CASSEGVGDTEAFF.

The chain uses TRBV19 and TRBJ2-7; 7 positions agree with TRBD2. In germline, CDR1 is LNHDA, CDR2 SQIVND (reference sequence). The V gene end was trimmed by 6 bases and the J gene end by 7 bases; junction bases not matched to a gene: 9. The CDR3 sequence is 13 residues long. The CDR3 spells CASSHAGAREQYF. The DNA of the CDR3 is TGTGCCAGTAGCCATGCGGGAGCAAGAGAGCAGTACTTC.

CDR3 in amino acids: CASSPPAGNEQFF. Written as DNA, the CDR3 is TGTGCCAGCTCACCACCAGCGGGAAATGAGCAGTTCTTC. The chain uses TRBV18 and TRBJ2-1; 7 bases fit TRBD2. With 0 bases clipped from V and 7 bases from J, the junction kept 0 bases outside the gene matches. The CDR3 loop spans 13 amino acids. CDR1 is KGHSH, CDR2 LQKENI, per germline.

This chain joins TRBV13 and TRBJ2-7, with TRBD1 matching 7 bases. V lost 5 bases to trimming and J lost 2 bases; unmatched junction nucleotides: 6. The CDR3 loop spans 14 amino acids. CDR1 and CDR2 (germline): PRHDT, FYEKMQ (reference sequence). The CDR3 DNA is TGTGCCAGCAGCATGGGGGACAGACCCTACGAGCAGTACTTC. It specifies CASSMGDRPYEQYF.

The V and J genes are TRBV7-8 and TRBJ1-1, with TRBD1 matching 8 bases. Germline values: CDR1 SGHVS, CDR2 FQNEAQ. There are 17 residues in the CDR3. V lost 1 base and J lost 1; bases outside the gene matches: 8. The CDR3 spells CASSLGIQGGANTEAFF. As DNA, the CDR3 is TGTGCCAGCAGCTTAGGCATACAGGGGGGTGCGAACACTGAAGCTTTCTTT.

The chain recombines TRBV7-9 with TRBJ2-1, with 9 bases identical to TRBD2. V gave up 3 bases and J gave up 8 bases; unmatched junction bases: 8. Looked up from germline, CDR1 is SEHNR and CDR2 is FQNEAQ (reference sequence). This CDR3 spans 15 amino acids. DNA of the CDR3: TGTGCCAGCAGCTTGGGGCGGGAGGGGAGCTATGAGCAGTTCTTC. This translates into CASSLGREGSYEQFF.

The chain is built from TRBV4-1 and TRBJ2-7; D ambiguous. The V end was cut by 0 bases, the J end by 2 bases, with 8 bases between. The CDR3 runs 14 residues. Germline CDR1 MGHRA, CDR2 YSYEKL. Written as DNA, the CDR3 is TGCGCCAGCAGCCAAGATCACTTCACCTACGAGCAGTACTTC. This sequence encodes CASSQDHFTYEQYF.